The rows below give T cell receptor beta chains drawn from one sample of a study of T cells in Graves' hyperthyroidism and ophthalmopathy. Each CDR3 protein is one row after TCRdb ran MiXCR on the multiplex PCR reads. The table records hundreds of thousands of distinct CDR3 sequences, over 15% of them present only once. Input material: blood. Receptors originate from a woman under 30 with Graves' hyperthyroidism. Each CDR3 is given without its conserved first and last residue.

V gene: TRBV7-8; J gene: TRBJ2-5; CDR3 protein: ASSFGPQQETQY
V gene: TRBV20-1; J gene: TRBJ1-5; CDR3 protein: SASEQGDQPQH
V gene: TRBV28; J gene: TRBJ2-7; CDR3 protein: ASRPHSAGTVKQRVDEQY
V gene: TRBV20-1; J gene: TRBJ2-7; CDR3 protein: SARDTGGLPYEQY
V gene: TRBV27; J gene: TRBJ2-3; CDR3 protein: ASSTRTSGTDTQY
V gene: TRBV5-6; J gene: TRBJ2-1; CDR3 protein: ASSYAPYPYNEQF
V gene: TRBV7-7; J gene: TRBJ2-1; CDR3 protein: ASSLDIFYNEQF
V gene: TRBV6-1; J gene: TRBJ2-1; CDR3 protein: ASRNYRGDEQF
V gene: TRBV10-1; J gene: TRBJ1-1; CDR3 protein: ASSETEDTEAF
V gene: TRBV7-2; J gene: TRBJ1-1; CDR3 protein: ASSLALGGPEAF
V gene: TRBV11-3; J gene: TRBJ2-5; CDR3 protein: ASSPPWGSSQETQY
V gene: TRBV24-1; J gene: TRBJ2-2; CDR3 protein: ATSDATLANTGELF
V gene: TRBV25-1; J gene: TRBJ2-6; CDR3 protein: ASRGGRQGSGANVLT
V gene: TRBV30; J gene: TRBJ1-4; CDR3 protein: AWRGGGATNEKLF
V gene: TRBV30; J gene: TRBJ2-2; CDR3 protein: AWSGQRYTGELF
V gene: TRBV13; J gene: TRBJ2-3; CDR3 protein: ASSPRLAGARDTQY
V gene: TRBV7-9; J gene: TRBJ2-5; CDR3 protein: ASSLRAAQETQY
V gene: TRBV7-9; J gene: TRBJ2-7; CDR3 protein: ASSLDAAATKIHEQY
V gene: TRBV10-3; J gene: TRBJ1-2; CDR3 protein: AISPGGNYGYT
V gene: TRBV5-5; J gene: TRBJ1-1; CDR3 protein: ASSSGLRTVAEAF
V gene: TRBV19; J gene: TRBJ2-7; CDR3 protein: ASSAPLGGGARYEQY
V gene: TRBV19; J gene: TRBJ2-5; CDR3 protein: ASSMTGRGVETQY
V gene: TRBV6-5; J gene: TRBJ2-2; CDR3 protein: ASSYGPRRRPSNTGELF
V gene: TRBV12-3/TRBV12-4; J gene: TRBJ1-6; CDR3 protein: ASSLGGSNSPLH
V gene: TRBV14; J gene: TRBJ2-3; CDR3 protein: ASSQVWDRGTDTQY
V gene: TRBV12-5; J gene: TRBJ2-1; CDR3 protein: ASGLSGYNEQF
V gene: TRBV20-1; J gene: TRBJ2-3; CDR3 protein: SARETGTDTQY
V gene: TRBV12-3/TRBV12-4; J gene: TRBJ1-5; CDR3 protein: ASSRLGQPQH
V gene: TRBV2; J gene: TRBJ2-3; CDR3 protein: ASRQGIGSDTQY
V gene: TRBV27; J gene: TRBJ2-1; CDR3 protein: ASSFSGREF
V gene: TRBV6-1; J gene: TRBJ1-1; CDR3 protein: ASSRRATEAF
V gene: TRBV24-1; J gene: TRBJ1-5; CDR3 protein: ATMGAADQPQH
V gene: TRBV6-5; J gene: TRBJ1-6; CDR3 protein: ASSYDSRGYNSPLH
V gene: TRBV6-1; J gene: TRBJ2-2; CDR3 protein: ATGRPNTGKLF
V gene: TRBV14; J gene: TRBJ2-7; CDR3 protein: ASSRKREGTYEQY
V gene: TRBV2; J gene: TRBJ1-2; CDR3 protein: ASSVNRVRIGNYGYT
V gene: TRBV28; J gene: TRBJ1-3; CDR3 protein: ASRTQGPGNTIY
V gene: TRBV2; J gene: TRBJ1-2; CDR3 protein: ASTVTGLDYGYT
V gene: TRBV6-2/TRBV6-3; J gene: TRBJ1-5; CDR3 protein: ASRLGPGQPQH
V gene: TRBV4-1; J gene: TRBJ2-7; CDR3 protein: ASSQAGTSVYEQY
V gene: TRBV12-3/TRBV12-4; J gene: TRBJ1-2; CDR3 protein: ASSSHGSPGSGYT
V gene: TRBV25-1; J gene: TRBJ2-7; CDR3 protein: ASSGYNEDRGASVRDSYEQY
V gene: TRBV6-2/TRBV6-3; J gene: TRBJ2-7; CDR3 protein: ASRFGVAASYEQY
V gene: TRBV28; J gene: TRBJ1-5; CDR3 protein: ASSTPQGVDQPQH
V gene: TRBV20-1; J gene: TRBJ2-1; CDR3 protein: SARHGSGPTANEQF
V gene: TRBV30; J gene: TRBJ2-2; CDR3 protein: AWSVLARDTGELF
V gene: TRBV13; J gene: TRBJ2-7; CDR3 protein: ASSFQTGTEQY
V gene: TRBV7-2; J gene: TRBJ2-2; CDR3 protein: ASTRLAGGYTGELF
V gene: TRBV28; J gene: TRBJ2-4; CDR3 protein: ASFGLAGVDIQY
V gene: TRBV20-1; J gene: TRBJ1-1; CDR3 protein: SARRKGGAEAF
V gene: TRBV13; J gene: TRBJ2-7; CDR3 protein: ASSPGPYEQY
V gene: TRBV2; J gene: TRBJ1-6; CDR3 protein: ASRSQGDSPLH
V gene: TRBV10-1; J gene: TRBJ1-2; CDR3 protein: ASSDTGYVSGYT
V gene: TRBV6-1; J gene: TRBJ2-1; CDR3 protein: ASRPRPGPPEF
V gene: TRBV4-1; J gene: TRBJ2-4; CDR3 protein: ASSQGLAGGLAKNIQY
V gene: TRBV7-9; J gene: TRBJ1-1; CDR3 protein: ASSLGTGILANTEAF